This TCR beta chain originates from a study of beta chain features in type 1 diabetes. This clone was recorded at least ten times. TCRB transcripts that were expressed got sequenced, as all of the isolated RNA had been reverse transcribed. TCRdb keeps only in-frame clones here, not all; method: immunoSEQ multiplex PCR. The table lists 200,000 to 300,000 clones, 11% to 15% of them singletons. CDR1 is SGHAT, CDR2 FQNNGV, per germline. V was trimmed by 1 base and J by 3 bases, leaving 3 bases between them. CDR3 length: 12 amino acids. Sequencing was carried out using naive CD4+ T cells from blood. This chain uses TRBV11-2 with TRBJ1-1; no definite D call. The origin of this receptor is a middle-aged woman in good health. CDR3 amino acids: CASSLVYTEAFF. The CDR3 DNA reads TGTGCCAGCAGCTTAGTCTACACTGAAGCTTTCTTT.